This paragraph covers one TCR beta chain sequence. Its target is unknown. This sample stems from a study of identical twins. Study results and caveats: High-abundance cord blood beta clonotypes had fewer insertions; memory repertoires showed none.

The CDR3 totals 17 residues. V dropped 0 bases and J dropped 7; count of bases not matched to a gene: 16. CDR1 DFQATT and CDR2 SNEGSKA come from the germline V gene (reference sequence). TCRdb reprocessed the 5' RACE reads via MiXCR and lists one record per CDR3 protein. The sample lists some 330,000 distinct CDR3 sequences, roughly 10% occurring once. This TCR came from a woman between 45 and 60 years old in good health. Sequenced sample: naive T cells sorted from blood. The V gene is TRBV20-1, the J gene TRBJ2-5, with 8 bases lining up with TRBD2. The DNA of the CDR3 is TGCAGTGCTAGAGATATGGGCGGGAGGCACCCGTCGGGGACCCAGTACTTC. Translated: CSARDMGGRHPSGTQYF.